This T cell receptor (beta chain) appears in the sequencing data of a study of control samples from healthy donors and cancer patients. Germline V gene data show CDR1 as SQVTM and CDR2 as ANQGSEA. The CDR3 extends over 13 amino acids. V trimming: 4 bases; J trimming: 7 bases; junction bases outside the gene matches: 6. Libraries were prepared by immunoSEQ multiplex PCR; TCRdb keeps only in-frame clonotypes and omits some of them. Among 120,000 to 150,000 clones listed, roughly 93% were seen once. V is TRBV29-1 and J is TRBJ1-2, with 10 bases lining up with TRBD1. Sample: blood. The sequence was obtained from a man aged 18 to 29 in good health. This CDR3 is CSVGEGDRGGYTF. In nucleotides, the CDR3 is TGCAGCGTTGGGGAGGGGGACAGGGGTGGCTACACCTTC.